This entry is about one T cell receptor (beta chain). Its antigen target is currently unknown. No much larger clone is present one base from it, and per-base qualities are unavailable. This sample was taken from a study of cytomegalovirus exposure and HLA in healthy donors (dated by TCRdb to the late 2010s). Looking at the study overall: According to a later analysis, one platform produced both the 110 or so validation repertoires and the 720 or so repertoires of the first cohort. The study aimed to test whether cataloging public T cell receptors could reveal signatures of past pathogen exposure. A separate validation cohort of over a hundred different subjects was used in addition to the 666-subject first cohort. High-throughput TCR immunosequencing, statistical association of individual TCRs with disease status, and machine learning were combined to predict cytomegalovirus infection status. Study-wide findings and limitations: The study gave a list of about 170 TCR beta chains associated with cytomegalovirus. Across donors, most TCR sequences were observed very rarely, whereas some public TCRs were present in many individuals. A few of the identified cytomegalovirus-associated TCR beta chains were confirmed in vitro to be specific for cytomegalovirus antigens. Subsequent analysis determined that TCRs grouped into clusters in the first cohort also showed a tendency toward co-occurrence across the 120 validation repertoires, and approximately 93% of cluster scores exceeded 0. The validation cohort had no HLA typing available for a later analysis, so co-occurrence within that cohort was assessed over all 120 or so repertoires. The authors suggested that the approach could potentially be generalized to other disease states and immunological phenotypes. In both the original and validation cohorts, the classifier was reported to diagnose cytomegalovirus status with high specificity and sensitivity.

V loses 3 bases, J loses 0 bases, and the germline ends lie 17 bases apart. CDR1 and CDR2, looked up from the germline V gene, are SGHAT and FQNNGV. Including cysteine and phenylalanine, the CDR3 has 17 amino acids. Only the CDR3 part of the read is kept: 51 bases, read in frame from the first base. The donors belonged to the validation cohort of 90 to 150 subjects, which was separate from the roughly 670-subject first cohort. Receptor amplification or capture employed the immunoSEQ multiplex PCR assay. The authors' analysis ran thus. A statistical classification framework was built for diagnosing cytomegalovirus status from the catalog of TCR beta chain sequences. Here the immuneACCESS table is served through TCRdb, limited to in-frame sequences with V and J called. Missing clones are a known gap in these copies; in checked studies unresolved V genes cover under half, and the rest lacks a known reason. V, J and clone size reflect that table, while D and trimming were determined from the DNA. The sample table contains nearly 80,000 clones; only one count was recorded for 93% of them. The ten largest clones take up about 3.8% of the sample.

The clonotype comes from a woman in her 30s in good health and CMV-seronegative. The rearrangement combines TRBV11-2 with TRBJ1-2; confidence is insufficient to name the D gene. The sequencing input was PBMCs. The encoded CDR3 is CASSFIDKSFSNYGYTF. The DNA sequence is given as TGTGCCAGCAGCTTCATAGATAAGAGTTTTTCTAACTATGGCTACACCTTC.